The present entry profiles one T cell receptor beta chain with its context. What it binds is not known. They built TCR cDNA with 5'RACE template switching, a step that put in a universal primer site and UMIs. One entry per CDR3 protein results from TCRdb running MiXCR on the 5' RACE reads. Of 500,000 to 550,000 distinct CDR3 sequences in the sample, about a fifth are singletons; the top ten hold roughly a sixth. The germline V gene has CDR1 SGHDT and CDR2 YYEEEE. Trimming stripped 4 bases from V and 3 bases from J, with 14 bases between. The CDR3 consists of 16 residues. This sample is part of a study of T cells after yellow fever vaccination. Study findings and constraints: Secondary responses were weaker yet peaked faster, day 5 versus 15. Overall, a small share of clonotypes was seen in both CD4 and CD8 compartments. Reappearance after the booster was seen for most primary-vaccination clones, at 95% to 97% CD4 and roughly 90% CD8.

The origin of this receptor is a man aged 18 to 30 who received the YFV17D yellow fever vaccine. V and J are TRBV5-6 and TRBJ1-6; D is uncertain. Material: PBMCs, obtained 21 days after the first yellow fever vaccination. The CDR3 DNA reads as TGTGCCAGCAGCGACAACCCAGGAAACTATAATTCACCCCTCCACTTT. Its protein product is CASSDNPGNYNSPLHF.